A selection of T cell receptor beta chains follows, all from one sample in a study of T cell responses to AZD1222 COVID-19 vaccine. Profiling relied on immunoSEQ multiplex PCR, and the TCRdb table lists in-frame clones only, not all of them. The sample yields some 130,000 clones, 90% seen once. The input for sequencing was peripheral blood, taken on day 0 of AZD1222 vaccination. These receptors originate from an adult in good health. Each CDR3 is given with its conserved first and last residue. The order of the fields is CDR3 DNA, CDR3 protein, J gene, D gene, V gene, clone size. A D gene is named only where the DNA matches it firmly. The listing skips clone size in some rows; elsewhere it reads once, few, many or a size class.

CDR3nt: TGTGCCTGGGGTCAAAACCGGGACAGGGGGCCCTTGGCCTTC
CDR3aa: CAWGQNRDRGPLAF
j_gene: TRBJ1-2
d_gene: TRBD1
v_gene: TRBV30
abundance: -

CDR3nt: TGTGCCAGCAGTCTCCCGGGTATTTTAGAAGCTTTCTTT
CDR3aa: CASSLPGILEAFF
j_gene: TRBJ1-1
d_gene: -
v_gene: TRBV28
abundance: -

CDR3nt: TGCGCCAGCAGCCAAGACTTTGGGGGACAGGGGAAGGTTTCACCCCTCCACTTT
CDR3aa: CASSQDFGGQGKVSPLHF
j_gene: TRBJ1-6
d_gene: TRBD1
v_gene: TRBV4-3
abundance: -

CDR3nt: TGTGCCAGTAGTATAGACGTCTTCTCCTACGAGCAGTACTTC
CDR3aa: CASSIDVFSYEQYF
j_gene: TRBJ2-7
d_gene: -
v_gene: TRBV19
abundance: -

CDR3nt: TGTGCCAGTAGTATTTCCGACGGATCCTACGAGCAGTACTTC
CDR3aa: CASSISDGSYEQYF
j_gene: TRBJ2-7
d_gene: -
v_gene: TRBV19
abundance: once

CDR3nt: TGTGCCAGCAGCAAAGTGGGATTCTATGGCTACACCTTC
CDR3aa: CASSKVGFYGYTF
j_gene: TRBJ1-2
d_gene: -
v_gene: TRBV21-1
abundance: -

CDR3nt: TGTGCCAGCAGCCAAGGGACAGGGGGCGCGAGCTACACCTTC
CDR3aa: CASSQGTGGASYTF
j_gene: TRBJ1-2
d_gene: TRBD1
v_gene: TRBV7-3
abundance: -

CDR3nt: TGTGCCAGCAGTGCGGAAGCGGGGGGCTACACCTTC
CDR3aa: CASSAEAGGYTF
j_gene: TRBJ1-2
d_gene: -
v_gene: TRBV28
abundance: -

CDR3nt: TGTGCCAGCAGCCCCTGGGGTGCCGGGGAGCTGTTTTTT
CDR3aa: CASSPWGAGELFF
j_gene: TRBJ2-2
d_gene: -
v_gene: TRBV9
abundance: -

CDR3nt: TGTGCCAGCAGCTCCACCAGCACCGGGGAGCTGTTTTTT
CDR3aa: CASSSTSTGELFF
j_gene: TRBJ2-2
d_gene: -
v_gene: TRBV2
abundance: -

CDR3nt: TGTGCCAGCAGTGACGCCCCTAGCGGGGGGGCGAACACCGGGGAGCTGTTTTTT
CDR3aa: CASSDAPSGGANTGELFF
j_gene: TRBJ2-2
d_gene: TRBD2
v_gene: TRBV6-4
abundance: -

CDR3nt: TGTGCCAGCAGCTTACCCCAGAGGCCCCAGCATTTT
CDR3aa: CASSLPQRPQHF
j_gene: TRBJ1-5
d_gene: -
v_gene: TRBV7-2
abundance: -

CDR3nt: TGTGCCAGCAGCTTATCCGGGACAGGTCCCGGTGGCTACACCTTC
CDR3aa: CASSLSGTGPGGYTF
j_gene: TRBJ1-2
d_gene: TRBD1
v_gene: TRBV7-9
abundance: -

CDR3nt: TGTGCCAGCAGTTTACCTCGGTGGGATAAAGGCTATGGCTACACCTTC
CDR3aa: CASSLPRWDKGYGYTF
j_gene: TRBJ1-2
d_gene: -
v_gene: TRBV28
abundance: -

CDR3nt: TGTGCCAGCAGTTACTCAAAGCAAGGGGCCGGAAATCAGCCCCAGCATTTT
CDR3aa: CASSYSKQGAGNQPQHF
j_gene: TRBJ1-5
d_gene: -
v_gene: TRBV6-2/TRBV6-3
abundance: -

CDR3nt: TGCAGTGCTAGTTGGGCTTTCACTAACTATGGCTACACCTTC
CDR3aa: CSASWAFTNYGYTF
j_gene: TRBJ1-2
d_gene: -
v_gene: TRBV20-1
abundance: -

CDR3nt: TGTGCCAGTACCGAGGGACAGGACTACAAGGCTATATATTTT
CDR3aa: CASTEGQDYKAIYF
j_gene: TRBJ1-3
d_gene: TRBD1
v_gene: TRBV19
abundance: -

CDR3nt: TGTGCCAGCAGTTTAAGGGGAAATGAGCAGTTCTTC
CDR3aa: CASSLRGNEQFF
j_gene: TRBJ2-1
d_gene: -
v_gene: TRBV27
abundance: -